Presented here are 30 T cell receptor beta chains from one specimen sequenced in a study of beta chain features in type 1 diabetes. As every portion of the isolated RNA was reverse transcribed, the sequencing read expressed TCRB transcripts. Clones were sequenced by immunoSEQ multiplex PCR, and TCRdb holds only the in-frame ones, with some missing. The table has just over 450,000 clones, around 30% seen once. Sequenced sample: naive CD4+ T cells from blood. The receptors were sampled from a man between 18 and 29 years old in good health.

This clone was observed a handful of times. J is TRBJ2-1 and V is TRBV9; 7 positions match TRBD2. Germline V gene lookup returns CDR1 SGDLS and CDR2 YYNGEE. The CDR3 is 15 amino acids. V lost 1 base to trimming and J lost 12 bases; unmatched junction nucleotides: 13. The CDR3 loop is CASSVLGDYSPRQFF. The CDR3 nucleotides are TGTGCCAGCAGCGTATTGGGGGACTACTCCCCTCGGCAGTTCTTC.

This clone was recorded a few times. This rearrangement joins TRBV30 to TRBJ2-5; 9 positions agree with TRBD1. J lost 0 bases, V lost 4 bases, and 6 bases had no gene match. This CDR3 is 15 amino acids long. Germline V gene sequence: CDR1 GTSNPN, CDR2 SVGIG (reference sequence). The CDR3 DNA follows: TGTGCCTGGAATTTGGGACAGGGAGACCAAGAGACCCAGTACTTC. Protein product: CAWNLGQGDQETQYF.

A word on this clone: The sample has other DNA sequences that encode this CDR3 too. The DNA of the CDR3 is TGTGCCTGGGGGACAGCAGATACGCAGTATTTT. Translating it yields CAWGTADTQYF. The chain links TRBV30 to TRBJ2-3; TRBD1 aligns across 7 bases. V lost 5 bases, J lost 4 bases, and 0 bases stayed unmatched. Germline V gives CDR1 GTSNPN, CDR2 SVGIG (reference sequence). CDR3 length equals 11 residues.

The chain joins TRBV9 to TRBJ2-5, with a tentative D call TRBD1 (6 bases). The CDR3 runs 15 residues. The ends were cut back, 4 bases at V and 2 bases at J, with 15 bases in the middle. Germline V gives CDR1 SGDLS, CDR2 YYNGEE. CDR3 amino acids: CASSSSPDRQETQYF. CDR3 coding DNA: TGTGCCAGCAGCTCGAGCCCGGACAGACAAGAGACCCAGTACTTC.

The rearrangement uses TRBV25-1 and TRBJ2-5; 7 bases map to TRBD1. This CDR3 spans 13 amino acids. After removal of 8 bases from V and 1 base from J, the junction contained 4 bases not matched to a gene. Per the germline V gene, CDR1 is MGHDK and CDR2 is SYGVNS. The CDR3 sequence: CASADRIQETQYF. The CDR3 DNA follows: TGTGCCAGCGCGGACAGGATCCAAGAGACCCAGTACTTC.

CDR3 in amino acids: CAWSAGLAGYEQFF. The CDR3 region has the DNA TGTGCCTGGAGCGCAGGACTAGCGGGCTATGAGCAGTTCTTC. The chain couples TRBV30 to TRBJ2-1, with 11 bases aligning to TRBD2. The CDR3 runs to 14 residues. Germline V gene data show CDR1 as GTSNPN and CDR2 as SVGIG (reference sequence). V trimming: 3 bases; J trimming: 8 bases; junction bases outside the gene matches: 6.

The chain carries TRBV25-1 and TRBJ2-3; possibly TRBD1 for D (6 bases). V shed 5 bases and J shed 0 bases, with 12 bases lying between them. Looked up from germline, CDR1 is MGHDK and CDR2 is SYGVNS. This CDR3 region has 15 residues. CDR3 sequence reads: CASSHFGTSTDTQYF. The CDR3 bases are TGTGCCAGCAGTCATTTCGGGACAAGCACAGATACGCAGTATTTT.

This chain connects TRBV25-1 to TRBJ2-3, with D uncertain. CDR1 and CDR2 from the germline V gene are MGHDK and SYGVNS. The CDR3 covers 14 residues. The V gene lost 2 bases and the J gene lost 2 bases, with 8 bases spanning the gap. Here the CDR3 reads CASSERPNTDTQYF. DNA for the CDR3: TGTGCCAGCAGTGAACGGCCTAACACAGATACGCAGTATTTT.

The rearrangement joins TRBV20-1 to TRBJ1-1; a possible D gene is TRBD1 (6 bases). CDR1 and CDR2 (germline): DFQATT, SNEGSKA (reference sequence). V was cut by 4 bases and J by 7 bases, with 10 bases left in between. The CDR3 contains 11 residues. The CDR3 reads CSAKRTVEAFF. CDR3 DNA sequence: TGCAGTGCTAAACGGACAGTTGAAGCTTTCTTT.

This clone was seen a few times. This chain connects TRBV5-1 to TRBJ2-5; D is undetermined. The germline CDR1 and CDR2 sequences are SGHRS and YFSETQ. The CDR3 is made up of 13 amino acids. With 5 bases removed from V and 5 bases from J, the gap between germline ends came to 13 bases. The CDR3 spells CASRPPMGETQYF. The CDR3, as DNA: TGCGCCAGCAGGCCCCCAATGGGTGAGACCCAGTACTTC.

Notes on this clone: The sample contains more than one DNA sequence encoding this CDR3. The chain carries TRBV2 and TRBJ2-5; the D is unclear. CDR3 length: 11 amino acids. CDR1 and CDR2 from the germline V gene are SNHLY and FYNNEI. V was cut by 6 bases and J by 4 bases, with 6 bases left in between. CDR3 nucleotide sequence: TGTGCCAGCAGCGTCCTAGAGACCCAGTACTTC. Translation gives CASSVLETQYF. The variable domain in full, completed from reference TRBV2 and TRBJ2-5, reads EPEVTQTPSHQVTQMGQEVILRCVPISNHLYFYWYRQILGQKVEFLVSFYNNEISEKSEIFDDQFSVERPDGSNFTLKIRSTKLEDSAMYFCASSVLETQYFGPGTRLLVL.

V gene TRBV7-2 combines with J gene TRBJ2-7; perhaps TRBD2 as D (6 bases). The V gene lost 5 bases and the J gene lost 0 bases, with 14 bases spanning the gap. Germline V CDR1 and CDR2: SGHTA, FQGNSA. CDR3 length equals 15 residues. CDR3 bases: TGTGCCAGCAGCACCCCAAGCGGGTACTCCTACGAGCAGTACTTC. Its translation is CASSTPSGYSYEQYF.

The rearrangement links TRBV5-1 to TRBJ2-3; the D call may be TRBD1 or TRBD2 (5 bases each). The CDR3 is made up of 16 amino acids. CDR1 SGHRS and CDR2 YFSETQ come from the germline V gene. V shed 0 bases and J shed 5 bases, with 16 bases lying between them. The CDR3 protein is CASSLVPGNGGDTQYF. CDR3 nucleotide sequence: TGCGCCAGCAGCTTGGTTCCCGGTAATGGGGGAGATACGCAGTATTTT.

The sample holds one count of this clone. The V call is TRBV7-2, the J call TRBJ2-2; 7 bases line up with TRBD1. Unmatched junction bases numbered 6, after V lost 4 bases and J lost 7 bases. This CDR3 has 14 residues. CDR1 is SGHTA, CDR2 FQGNSA, per germline. The CDR3 DNA follows: TGTGCCAGCAGCTCCAGACAGGGAATCGGGGAGCTGTTTTTT. Its translation: CASSSRQGIGELFF. Filled out from reference TRBV7-2 and TRBJ2-2, the complete variable domain reads GAGVSQSPSNKVTEKGKDVELRCDPISGHTALYWYRQSLGQGLEFLIYFQGNSAPDKSGLPSDRFSAERTGGSVSTLTIQRTQQEDSAVYLCASSSRQGIGELFFGEGSRLTVL.

This chain links TRBV2 with TRBJ2-5; TRBD2 matches 9 bases. The junction had 7 bases not matched to a gene; V was cut back by 3 bases and J by 5 bases. Germline lookup yields CDR1 SNHLY and CDR2 FYNNEI. The CDR3 runs to 15 residues. CDR3 DNA sequence: TGTGCCAGCAGTGAGGGCGGGAGGGCCGAGGAGACCCAGTACTTC. The encoded protein is CASSEGGRAEETQYF.

This clone was seen more than once but under ten times. The CDR3 protein is CASSVTSRPYNEQFF. In DNA form, the CDR3 reads TGTGCCAGCAGCGTTACTAGCCGACCCTACAATGAGCAGTTCTTC. J is TRBJ2-1 and V is TRBV7-2; D perhaps matches TRBD2 (6 bases). Germline V gives CDR1 SGHTA, CDR2 FQGNSA. The CDR3 runs 15 residues. V shed 5 bases and J shed 2 bases, with 13 bases lying between them.

This clone was observed a few times. This chain connects TRBV5-1 to TRBJ2-3, with D tentatively TRBD2 (6 bases). Per the germline V gene, CDR1 is SGHRS and CDR2 is YFSETQ. This CDR3 comprises 15 residues. The V and J ends lost 3 bases and 2 bases respectively, with 13 bases between them. The CDR3 is CASSSGLPNTDTQYF. The CDR3 DNA follows: TGCGCCAGCAGCTCGGGACTTCCAAACACAGATACGCAGTATTTT.

This clone was observed a few times. The CDR3 DNA sequence: TGCAGCGTGGCCCTATGGAACACCATATATTTT. Protein product: CSVALWNTIYF. This rearrangement joins TRBV29-1 to TRBJ1-3, with no clear D. Trimming left V 6 bases short and J 7 bases short, with 10 bases between. In germline, CDR1 is SQVTM, CDR2 ANQGSEA. CDR3 length equals 11 residues.

The chain recombines TRBV11-2 with TRBJ2-6; no clear D. The CDR3 extends over 15 amino acids. V gave up 5 bases and J gave up 1 base, with 9 bases separating them. Germline values: CDR1 SGHAT, CDR2 FQNNGV. CDR3 sequence reads: CASSQVFSGANVLTF. The DNA of the CDR3 is TGTGCCAGCAGCCAGGTCTTTTCTGGGGCCAACGTCCTGACTTTC.

The chain links TRBV7-9 to TRBJ2-1, with a possible D match to TRBD1 (5 bases). V lost 5 bases and J lost 8, with 19 bases in between. Germline CDR1 is SEHNR and CDR2 is FQNEAQ (reference sequence). The CDR3 spans 15 residues. CDR3 nucleotide sequence: TGTGCCAGCAGCGCTAGTCCCGGTCAGGGCCATGAGCAGTTCTTC. Translated: CASSASPGQGHEQFF.

The chain joins TRBV30 to TRBJ2-1; maybe TRBD2 (6 bases). V gave up 1 base and J gave up 4 bases, with 14 bases separating them. The CDR3 loop spans 15 amino acids. Germline V gene lookup returns CDR1 GTSNPN and CDR2 SVGIG (reference sequence). For the CDR3, the DNA is TGTGCCTGGAGTGGGGGACTCAAATCTTACAATGAGCAGTTCTTC. It translates to CAWSGGLKSYNEQFF. The full variable domain, in which reference TRBV30 and TRBJ2-1 provide the parts outside the CDR3, is SQTIHQWPATLVQPVGSPLSLECTVEGTSNPNLYWYRQAAGRGLQLLFYSVGIGQISSEVPQNLSASRPQDRQFILSSKKLLLSDSGFYLCAWSGGLKSYNEQFFGPGTRLTVL.

Only a few counts were recorded for this clone. The chain uses TRBV5-1 and TRBJ2-3; 8 nucleotides match TRBD2. The germline gives CDR1 SGHRS, CDR2 YFSETQ. The ends lost 4 bases at V and 5 bases at J; junction bases unmatched: 6. This CDR3 region has 14 residues. In nucleotides, the CDR3 is TGCGCCAGCAGCCGGGGACTAGTGATAGATACGCAGTATTTT. Translating gives CASSRGLVIDTQYF.

CDR3 loop: CSVKGTDTQYF. The CDR3 DNA reads TGCAGTGTGAAAGGGACAGATACGCAGTATTTT. V and J are TRBV20-1 and TRBJ2-3, with unresolved D. Per the germline V gene, CDR1 is DFQATT and CDR2 is SNEGSKA (reference sequence). The CDR3 consists of 11 residues. Trimming pared 7 bases from V and 3 bases from J, leaving 8 bases between.

The chain uses TRBV6-5 and TRBJ2-1; D is possibly TRBD2 (6 bases). Trimming removed 2 bases from V and 5 bases from J, with 13 bases in between. The germline gives CDR1 MNHEY, CDR2 SVGAGI. This CDR3 region has 15 residues. The CDR3: CASSYRRGLDNEQFF. CDR3 DNA sequence: TGTGCCAGCAGTTACCGGAGGGGCCTGGACAATGAGCAGTTCTTC.

Regarding this clone: Other DNA sequences from this sample encode an identical CDR3 as well. V is TRBV9 and J is TRBJ2-5, with D possibly TRBD2 on 5 matching bases. The CDR3 covers 13 residues. Trimming left V 3 bases short and J 1 base short, with 7 bases between. The germline V gene encodes CDR1 SGDLS and CDR2 YYNGEE. The CDR3 spells CASSGGPQETQYF. CDR3 DNA: TGTGCCAGCAGCGGAGGGCCCCAAGAGACCCAGTACTTC.

V gene TRBV7-3 combines with J gene TRBJ2-5; TRBD1 agrees at 8 bases. CDR1 SGHTA and CDR2 FQGTGA come from the germline V gene. The CDR3 is 15 amino acids. The J segment lost 2 bases and the V segment lost 4 bases, leaving 6 bases of the junction unmatched. The CDR3 DNA reads TGTGCCAGCAGCTCCGGACAGGGTCGTCAAGAGACCCAGTACTTC. Amino acid sequence: CASSSGQGRQETQYF.

This clone was seen a handful of times. V is TRBV7-2 and J is TRBJ2-7; maybe TRBD2 (6 bases). V was pared by 0 bases and J by 6 bases, with 21 bases between. Germline assignment: CDR1 SGHTA and CDR2 FQGNSA. This CDR3 spans 17 amino acids. CDR3: CASSLALVGGGSGEQYF. CDR3 DNA: TGTGCCAGCAGCTTAGCGCTTGTGGGGGGTGGTTCGGGCGAGCAGTACTTC.

For this clone: Other DNA sequences in the same sample also yield this CDR3. The V call is TRBV6-5, the J call TRBJ2-3, with D perhaps matching TRBD1 (5 bases). The CDR3 extends over 13 amino acids. The V gene's germline CDR1 is MNHEY and CDR2 SVGAGI. Deletions cut 6 bases from V and 3 bases from J, with 10 bases between. The CDR3: CASSGPGTDTQYF. CDR3 nucleotide sequence: TGTGCCAGCAGCGGTCCAGGGACAGATACGCAGTATTTT.

The chain joins TRBV15 to TRBJ2-1, with TRBD2 matching 11 bases. CDR3 size: 15 residues. Per the germline V gene, CDR1 is LNHNV and CDR2 is YYDKDF (reference sequence). The trim removed 5 bases at V and 4 bases at J, leaving 4 bases unmatched. CDR3 nucleotides: TGTGCCACCAGCCCGGGACTAGCGGAGTACAATGAGCAGTTCTTC. It codes for CATSPGLAEYNEQFF. The full variable domain, with the rest looked up from reference TRBV15 and TRBJ2-1, is DAMVIQNPRYQVTQFGKPVTLSCSQTLNHNVMYWYQQKSSQAPKLLFHYYDKDFNNEADTPDNFQSRRPNTSFCFLDIRSPGLGDTAMYLCATSPGLAEYNEQFFGPGTRLTVL.

The chain couples TRBV30 to TRBJ2-1; unclear D gene. Trimming took off 0 bases at V and 7 bases at J, with 13 bases between the two ends. The CDR3 covers 14 residues. The V gene's germline CDR1 is GTSNPN and CDR2 SVGIG (reference sequence). The CDR3 sequence: CAWSVVLGWNEQFF. The CDR3 region has the DNA TGTGCCTGGAGTGTTGTCCTAGGATGGAATGAGCAGTTCTTC.